Listed below are T cell receptor beta chains from one sample, sequenced in a study of identical twins. TCRdb independently ran MiXCR on the 5' RACE reads; one entry per CDR3 protein. The sample lists 690,000 or so distinct CDR3 sequences, over 8.5% occurring once. Another study also made use of these data, one on yellow fever vaccine responses in identical twins.

Material for sequencing was PBMCs. The origin of the receptors is a woman between 18 and 30 years old in good health. CDR3s include the opening cysteine and the closing phenylalanine or tryptophan. The D gene is left open where the match is weak. Clone size is shown for a subset of rows, as once, few, many or a class of expanded clone.

D,V,J,size,length,DNA,CDR3
TRBD1,TRBV10-3,TRBJ2-7,.,17,TGTGCCATCAGTGACCCACAGACAGGGGGCGAACCCTACGAGCAGTACTTC,CAISDPQTGGEPYEQYF
TRBD1,TRBV18,TRBJ2-1,.,14,TGTGCCAGCTCAACAGGGGTCCGTTACAATGAGCAGTTCTTC,CASSTGVRYNEQFF
TRBD2,TRBV6-5,TRBJ2-5,few,15,TGTGCCAGCAGTTCGGGACTAGCGGAGCGAGAGACCCAGTACTTC,CASSSGLAERETQYF
TRBD1,TRBV27,TRBJ2-6,once,16,TGTGCCAGCAGTTCCCGGGACAGAGTGTGGGCCAACGTCCTGACTTTC,CASSSRDRVWANVLTF
.,TRBV20-1,TRBJ2-7,many,13,TGCAGTGCTAGAGATGGGACCGCCTACGAGCAGTACTTC,CSARDGTAYEQYF
.,TRBV9,TRBJ2-5,many,14,TGTGCCAGCAGCGTAGGAGGGCCGCAAGAGACCCAGTACTTC,CASSVGGPQETQYF
.,TRBV20-1,TRBJ1-2,few,9,TGCAGTGCTAGCGAGAAGGACACCTTC,CSASEKDTF
.,TRBV28,TRBJ2-1,.,12,TGTGCCAGCAGTAAATTGGGGGTTGAGCAGTTCTTC,CASSKLGVEQFF
.,TRBV6-2/TRBV6-3,TRBJ2-1,few,16,TGTGCCAGCAGTTACCACAGGGAACCGCCCTACAATGAGCAGTTCTTC,CASSYHREPPYNEQFF
TRBD1,TRBV7-3,TRBJ2-1,few,13,TGTGCCAGCAGCGACACAGGGGTAGGTGAGCAGTTCTTC,CASSDTGVGEQFF
.,TRBV20-1,TRBJ2-2,many,12,TGCAGTGCTAGAGAGGGCACCGGGGAGCTGTTTTTT,CSAREGTGELFF
.,TRBV3-1,TRBJ2-7,.,17,TGTGCCAGCAGCCAAGATCAGGTCTCAGGGAAAGTCTACGAGCAGTACTTC,CASSQDQVSGKVYEQYF
TRBD2,TRBV11-3,TRBJ2-7,few,18,TGTGCCAGCAGCTCCGTACAACGGACTAGCGGGAAACCCTACGAGCAGTACTTC,CASSSVQRTSGKPYEQYF
.,TRBV3-1,TRBJ2-3,.,15,TGTGCCAGCAGCCAAGCTCCGGCTAGCCCAGATACGCAGTATTTT,CASSQAPASPDTQYF
.,TRBV4-3,TRBJ2-2,few,15,TGCGCCAGCAGCCCAGGAGATACGAACACCGGGGAGCTGTTTTTT,CASSPGDTNTGELFF
TRBD1,TRBV5-1,TRBJ2-1,.,14,TGCGCCAGCAGCCTGGGACAGCAATACAATGAGCAGTTCTTC,CASSLGQQYNEQFF
TRBD1,TRBV7-9,TRBJ1-2,few,15,TGTGCCAGCAGCTTAGACGGACAGGGCCCCTATGGCTACACCTTC,CASSLDGQGPYGYTF
TRBD1,TRBV5-1,TRBJ2-7,.,14,TGCGCCAGCAGCGCGGGACAGGGGTCTTTGAAAAAGTACTTC,CASSAGQGSLKKYF
.,TRBV6-2/TRBV6-3,TRBJ2-7,few,12,TGTGCCAGCAGCCTATTGGACTACGAGCAGTACTTC,CASSLLDYEQYF
.,TRBV12-5,TRBJ1-5,many,11,TGTGCTAGTGGCAGTAATCAGCCCCAGCATTTT,CASGSNQPQHF
TRBD1,TRBV29-1,TRBJ2-3,many,14,TGCAGCGTTGAAGGGCAGGGGGCAACAGATACGCAGTATTTT,CSVEGQGATDTQYF
TRBD2,TRBV6-5,TRBJ2-1,.,15,TGTGCCAGCAGTTCGAATCGACTAGCGGGAAGTAGTCAGTTCTTC,CASSSNRLAGSSQFF
.,TRBV10-1,TRBJ2-7,few,16,TGCGCCAGCAGTGATAGTGGTCGGCAGGACGTGGGCGAGCAGTACTTC,CASSDSGRQDVGEQYF
.,TRBV18,TRBJ2-3,.,14,TGTGCCAGCTCACCAAAACTGGGCATAGATACGCAGTATTTT,CASSPKLGIDTQYF
.,TRBV6-5,TRBJ1-2,few,13,TGTGCCAGCAGTTACTCGGACGTGGGTGGCTACACCTTC,CASSYSDVGGYTF
.,TRBV4-1,TRBJ1-1,.,15,TGCGCCAGCAGCCAAGAGCAGGGGTTGGACACTGAAGCTTTCTTT,CASSQEQGLDTEAFF
TRBD1,TRBV5-6,TRBJ2-1,.,16,TGTGCCAGCAGCTTGGTTACAGGGGGCGGCTACAATGAGCAGTTCTTC,CASSLVTGGGYNEQFF
.,TRBV4-1,TRBJ2-7,many,16,TGCGCCAGCAGCCAAGAGGCCCGGCAGGGGTCCCACGAGCAGTACTTC,CASSQEARQGSHEQYF
TRBD2,TRBV20-1,TRBJ2-3,few,17,TGCAGTGCTAGAGATGGACTAGCGGGAGGGAGCACAGATACGCAGTATTTT,CSARDGLAGGSTDTQYF
.,TRBV7-8,TRBJ2-1,few,15,TGTGCCAGCAGCTTAGCCAGGGGATTGGGCAATGAGCAGTTCTTC,CASSLARGLGNEQFF
.,TRBV28,TRBJ2-7,once,15,TGTGCCAGCAGTTTACCCCCTCTCGTTGAGCGCGAGCAGTACTTC,CASSLPPLVEREQYF
TRBD1,TRBV13,TRBJ2-7,.,15,TGTGCCAGCAGCAGCCGGGACAGGGGGTTTTCCGAGCAGTACTTC,CASSSRDRGFSEQYF
TRBD2,TRBV24-1,TRBJ2-4,.,15,TGTGCCACCAGTGATCCCGCTAGCGGGCGAAACATTCAGTACTTC,CATSDPASGRNIQYF
TRBD1,TRBV4-2,TRBJ2-5,.,14,TGTGCCAGCAGCCAAACAGGGGTCGGAGAGACCCAGTACTTC,CASSQTGVGETQYF
.,TRBV7-8,TRBJ2-1,.,16,TGTGCCAGCAGCTTACCCGGGGTTCCCTCCTACAATGAGCAGTTCTTC,CASSLPGVPSYNEQFF
.,TRBV15,TRBJ2-5,many,13,TGTGCCACCAGCAGAGTAGGCCAAGAGACCCAGTACTTC,CATSRVGQETQYF
TRBD2,TRBV6-1,TRBJ2-1,many,16,TGTGCCAGCAGCCCCTTCGCGGGAGCCGTCTACAATGAGCAGTTCTTC,CASSPFAGAVYNEQFF
.,TRBV5-1,TRBJ2-1,.,14,TGCGCCAGACCCCCTCTCGAGTCCTACAATGAGCAGTTCTTC,CARPPLESYNEQFF
TRBD2,TRBV5-1,TRBJ2-1,few,13,TGCGCCAGCAGCCCACTAGCGGGGGTGGAGAAGTTCTTC,CASSPLAGVEKFF
TRBD2,TRBV12-3/TRBV12-4,TRBJ2-7,few,16,TGTGCCAGCAGTAACCCTAGCGGGATCCCCTCCTACGAGCAGTACTTC,CASSNPSGIPSYEQYF
TRBD1,TRBV2,TRBJ2-2,.,15,TGTGCCAGCAGCTGGGACAGGGTAGGGACCGGGGAGCTGTTTTTT,CASSWDRVGTGELFF
.,TRBV20-1,TRBJ2-1,few,14,TGCAGTGCTAGACCAGGGAGCTCCTACAATGAGCAGTTCTTC,CSARPGSSYNEQFF
.,TRBV7-3,TRBJ2-3,many,12,TGTGCCAGCGGAGCGGGCACAGATACGCAGTATTTT,CASGAGTDTQYF
TRBD2,TRBV4-2,TRBJ2-3,many,15,TGTGCCAGCAGCCAAACGGCGGGGGTCACAGATACGCAGTATTTT,CASSQTAGVTDTQYF
TRBD1,TRBV20-1,TRBJ2-5,few,16,TGCAGTGCTAGAGATAGGGTCGGGACAGGGCTGGAGACCCAGTACTTC,CSARDRVGTGLETQYF